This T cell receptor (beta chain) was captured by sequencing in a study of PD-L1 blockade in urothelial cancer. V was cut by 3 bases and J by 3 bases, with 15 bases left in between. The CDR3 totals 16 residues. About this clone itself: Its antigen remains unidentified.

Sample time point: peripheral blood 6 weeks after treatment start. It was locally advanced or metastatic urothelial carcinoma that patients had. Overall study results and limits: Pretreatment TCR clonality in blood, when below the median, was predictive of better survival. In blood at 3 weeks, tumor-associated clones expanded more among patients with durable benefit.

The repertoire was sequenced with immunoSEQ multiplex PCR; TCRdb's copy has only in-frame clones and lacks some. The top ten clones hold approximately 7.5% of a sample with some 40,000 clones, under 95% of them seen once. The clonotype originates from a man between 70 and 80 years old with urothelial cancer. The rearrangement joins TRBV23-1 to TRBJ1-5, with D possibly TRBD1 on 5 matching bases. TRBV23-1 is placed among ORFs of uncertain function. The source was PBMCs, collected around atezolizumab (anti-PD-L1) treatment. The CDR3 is CASSQEGWGNNQPQHF. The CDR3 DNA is TGCGCCAGCAGTCAGGAGGGTTGGGGGAACAATCAGCCCCAGCATTTT.